The 3 T cell receptor beta chains given below trace back to one sample, sequenced in a study of cytomegalovirus exposure and HLA in healthy donors. The PCR used 60 Vbeta and 13 Jbeta primers. Method: immunoSEQ multiplex PCR; TCRdb's copy keeps in-frame clones and lacks some. Of about 140,000 clones detected, roughly 80% appear once; the ten largest clones hold 1.2%. The sample was PBMCs. The receptors were sampled from a female donor in good health and CMV-seronegative.

The V gene is TRBV28, the J gene TRBJ2-6; no definite D call. Germline V gives CDR1 MDHEN, CDR2 SYDVKM. This CDR3 contains 15 residues. Between the trimmed V and J ends, which lost 1 base and 5 bases, there was a span of 9 bases. In nucleotides, the CDR3 is TGTGCCAGCAGTTTATCGGCAGGAAGGGCCAACGTCCTGACTTTC. The encoded protein is CASSLSAGRANVLTF.

The rearrangement uses TRBV6-1 and TRBJ2-6; D remains ambiguous. CDR1 and CDR2 (germline): MNHNS, SASEGT. V lost 3 bases, J lost 1 base, and 10 bases lay in between. The CDR3 contains 16 residues. DNA of the CDR3: TGTGCCAGCAGTGACCGGTTGCGTTCTGGGGCCAACGTCCTGACTTTC. This gives the protein CASSDRLRSGANVLTF.

The CDR3 DNA sequence: TGTGCCAGCTCAGCCACAGGGGATCGCTACACCTTC. Amino acid sequence: CASSATGDRYTF. The chain employs TRBV18 and TRBJ1-2, with 7 nucleotides matching TRBD1. Germline trimming cut 5 bases from V and 9 bases from J; bases unmatched to any gene: 6. CDR1 KGHSH and CDR2 LQKENI come from the germline V gene. The CDR3 covers 12 residues.